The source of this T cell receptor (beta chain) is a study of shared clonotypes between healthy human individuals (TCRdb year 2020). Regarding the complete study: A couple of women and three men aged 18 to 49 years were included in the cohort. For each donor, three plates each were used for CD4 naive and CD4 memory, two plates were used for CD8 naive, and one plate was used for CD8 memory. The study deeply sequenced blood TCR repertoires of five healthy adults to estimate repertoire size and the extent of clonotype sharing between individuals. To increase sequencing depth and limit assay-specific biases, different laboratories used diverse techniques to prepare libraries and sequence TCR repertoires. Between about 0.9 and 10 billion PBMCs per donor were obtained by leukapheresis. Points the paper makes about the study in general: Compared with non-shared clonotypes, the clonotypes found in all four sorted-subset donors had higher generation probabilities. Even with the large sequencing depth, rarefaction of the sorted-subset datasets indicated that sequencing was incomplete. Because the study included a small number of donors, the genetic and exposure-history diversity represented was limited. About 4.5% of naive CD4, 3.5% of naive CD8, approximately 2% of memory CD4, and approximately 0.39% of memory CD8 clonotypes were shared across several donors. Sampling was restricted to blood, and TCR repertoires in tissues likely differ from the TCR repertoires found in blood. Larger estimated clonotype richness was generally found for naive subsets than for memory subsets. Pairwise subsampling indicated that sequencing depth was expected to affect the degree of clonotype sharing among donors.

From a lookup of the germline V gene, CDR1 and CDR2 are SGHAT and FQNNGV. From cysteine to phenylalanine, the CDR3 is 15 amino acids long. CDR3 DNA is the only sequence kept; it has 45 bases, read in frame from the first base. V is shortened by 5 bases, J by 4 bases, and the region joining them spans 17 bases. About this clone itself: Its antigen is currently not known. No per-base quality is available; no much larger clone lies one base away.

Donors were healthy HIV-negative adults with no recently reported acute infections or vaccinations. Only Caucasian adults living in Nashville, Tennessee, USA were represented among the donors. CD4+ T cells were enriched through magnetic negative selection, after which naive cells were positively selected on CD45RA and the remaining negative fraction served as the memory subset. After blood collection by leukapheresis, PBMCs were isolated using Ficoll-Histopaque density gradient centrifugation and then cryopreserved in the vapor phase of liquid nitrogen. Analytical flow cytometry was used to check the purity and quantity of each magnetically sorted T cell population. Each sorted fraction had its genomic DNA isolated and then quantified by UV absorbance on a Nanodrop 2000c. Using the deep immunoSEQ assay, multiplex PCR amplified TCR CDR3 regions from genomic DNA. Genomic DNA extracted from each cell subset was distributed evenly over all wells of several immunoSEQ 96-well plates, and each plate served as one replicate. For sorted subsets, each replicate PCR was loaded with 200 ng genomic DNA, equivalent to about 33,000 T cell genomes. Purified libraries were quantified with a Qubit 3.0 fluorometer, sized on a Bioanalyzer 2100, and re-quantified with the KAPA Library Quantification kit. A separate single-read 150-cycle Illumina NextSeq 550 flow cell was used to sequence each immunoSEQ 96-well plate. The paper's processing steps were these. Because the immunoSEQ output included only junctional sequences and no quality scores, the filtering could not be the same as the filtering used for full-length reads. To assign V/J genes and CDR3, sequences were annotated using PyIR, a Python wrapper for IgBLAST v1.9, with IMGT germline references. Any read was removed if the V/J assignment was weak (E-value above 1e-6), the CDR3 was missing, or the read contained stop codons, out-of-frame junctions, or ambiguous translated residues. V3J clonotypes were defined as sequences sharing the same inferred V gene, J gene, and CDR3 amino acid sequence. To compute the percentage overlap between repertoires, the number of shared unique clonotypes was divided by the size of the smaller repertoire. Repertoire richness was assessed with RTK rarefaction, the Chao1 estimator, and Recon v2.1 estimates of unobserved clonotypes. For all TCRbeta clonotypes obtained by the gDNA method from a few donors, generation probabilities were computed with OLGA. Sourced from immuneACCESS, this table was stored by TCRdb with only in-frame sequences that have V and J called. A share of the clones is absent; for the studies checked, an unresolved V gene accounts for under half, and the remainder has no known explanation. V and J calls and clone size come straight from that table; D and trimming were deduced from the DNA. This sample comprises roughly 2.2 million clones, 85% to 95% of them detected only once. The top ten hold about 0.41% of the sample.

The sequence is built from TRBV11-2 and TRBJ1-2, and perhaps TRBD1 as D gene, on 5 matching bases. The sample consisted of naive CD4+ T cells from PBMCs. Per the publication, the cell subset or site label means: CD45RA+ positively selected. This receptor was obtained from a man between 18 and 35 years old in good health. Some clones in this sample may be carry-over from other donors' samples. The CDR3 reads CASSAMGPTGYGYTF. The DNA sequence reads TGTGCCAGCAGCGCAATGGGGCCAACTGGCTATGGCTACACCTTC.